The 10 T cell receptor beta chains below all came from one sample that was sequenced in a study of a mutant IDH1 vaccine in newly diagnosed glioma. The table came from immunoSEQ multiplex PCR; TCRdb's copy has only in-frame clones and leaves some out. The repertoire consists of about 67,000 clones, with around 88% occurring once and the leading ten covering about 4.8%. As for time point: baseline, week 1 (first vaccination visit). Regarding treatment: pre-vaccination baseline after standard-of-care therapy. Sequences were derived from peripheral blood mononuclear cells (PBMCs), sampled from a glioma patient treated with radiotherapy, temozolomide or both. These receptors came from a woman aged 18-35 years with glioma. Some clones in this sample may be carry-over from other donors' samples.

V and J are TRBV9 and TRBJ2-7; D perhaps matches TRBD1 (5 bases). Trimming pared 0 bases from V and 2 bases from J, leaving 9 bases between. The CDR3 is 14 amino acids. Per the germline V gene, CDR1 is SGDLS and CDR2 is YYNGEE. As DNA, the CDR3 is TGTGCCAGCAGCGTAGAGGCAGGGACCTACGAGCAGTACTTC. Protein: CASSVEAGTYEQYF.

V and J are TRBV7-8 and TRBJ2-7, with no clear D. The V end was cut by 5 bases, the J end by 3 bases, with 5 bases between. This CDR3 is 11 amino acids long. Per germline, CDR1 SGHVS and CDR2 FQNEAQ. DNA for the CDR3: TGTGCCAGCAGCCCAGACTACGAGCAGTACTTC. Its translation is CASSPDYEQYF.

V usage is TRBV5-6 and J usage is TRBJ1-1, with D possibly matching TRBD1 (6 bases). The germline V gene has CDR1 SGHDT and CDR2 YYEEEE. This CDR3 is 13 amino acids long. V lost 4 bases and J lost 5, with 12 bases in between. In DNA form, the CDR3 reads TGTGCCAGCAGCCCTCAAGGGACAACTGAAGCTTTCTTT. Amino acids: CASSPQGTTEAFF.

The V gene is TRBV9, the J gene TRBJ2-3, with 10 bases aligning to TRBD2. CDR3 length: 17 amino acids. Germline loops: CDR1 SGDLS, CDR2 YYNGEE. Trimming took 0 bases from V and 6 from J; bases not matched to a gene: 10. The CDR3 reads CASSVARVAGGRDTQYF. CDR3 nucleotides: TGTGCCAGCAGCGTAGCGAGAGTAGCGGGAGGTCGGGATACGCAGTATTTT.

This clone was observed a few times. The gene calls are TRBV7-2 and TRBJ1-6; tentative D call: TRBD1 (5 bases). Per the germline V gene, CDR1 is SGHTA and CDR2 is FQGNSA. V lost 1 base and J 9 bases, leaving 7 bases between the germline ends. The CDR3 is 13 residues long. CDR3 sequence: CASSLVGGSPLHF. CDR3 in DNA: TGTGCCAGCAGCTTAGTCGGGGGTTCACCCCTCCACTTT.

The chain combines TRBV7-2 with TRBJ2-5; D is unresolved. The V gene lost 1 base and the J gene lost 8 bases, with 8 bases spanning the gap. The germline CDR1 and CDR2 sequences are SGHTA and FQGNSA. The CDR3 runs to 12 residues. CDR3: CASSLDGPTQYF. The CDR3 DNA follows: TGTGCCAGCAGCTTAGATGGTCCTACCCAGTACTTC.

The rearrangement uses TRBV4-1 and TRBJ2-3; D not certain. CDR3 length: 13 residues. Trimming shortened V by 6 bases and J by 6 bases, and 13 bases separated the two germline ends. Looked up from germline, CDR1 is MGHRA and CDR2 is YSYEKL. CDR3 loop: CASSRSQVDTQYF. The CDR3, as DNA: TGCGCCAGCAGTCGTAGTCAGGTGGATACGCAGTATTTT.

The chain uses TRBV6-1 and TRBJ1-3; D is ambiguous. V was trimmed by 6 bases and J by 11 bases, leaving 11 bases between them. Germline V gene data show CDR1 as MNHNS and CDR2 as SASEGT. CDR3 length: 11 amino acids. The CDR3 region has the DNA TGTGCCAGCAGACATTTATCACCCATATATTTT. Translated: CASRHLSPIYF.

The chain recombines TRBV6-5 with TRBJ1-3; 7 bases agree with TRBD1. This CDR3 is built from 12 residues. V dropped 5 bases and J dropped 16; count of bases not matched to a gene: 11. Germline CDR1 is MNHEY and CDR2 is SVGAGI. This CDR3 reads CASSLRTGSLYF. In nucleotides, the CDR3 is TGTGCCAGCAGTCTTAGGACAGGATCCCTTTATTTT.

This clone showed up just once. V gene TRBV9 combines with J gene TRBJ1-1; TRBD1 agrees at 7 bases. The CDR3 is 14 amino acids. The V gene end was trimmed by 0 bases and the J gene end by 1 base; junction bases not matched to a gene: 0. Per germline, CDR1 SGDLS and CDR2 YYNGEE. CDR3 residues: CASSVAGGNTEAFF. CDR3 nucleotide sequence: TGTGCCAGCAGCGTAGCAGGGGGGAACACTGAAGCTTTCTTT.